This is a list of T cell receptor beta chains from one sample in a study of T cells in Graves' hyperthyroidism and ophthalmopathy. TCRdb redid the calling of the multiplex PCR reads with MiXCR, one entry per CDR3 protein. The table records some 24,000 distinct CDR3 sequences, 45% to 55% of them present only once. Sequencing was carried out using blood. The origin of the receptors is a woman between 40 and 55 years old with Graves' hyperthyroidism that later progressed to Graves' ophthalmopathy. CDR3s include the opening cysteine and the closing phenylalanine or tryptophan. The D gene is left open where the match is weak.

D gene	V gene	J gene	CDR3 protein
-	TRBV7-3	TRBJ2-1	CASSLRGPTDNEQFF
TRBD2	TRBV9	TRBJ2-3	CASSPSTRTSGRTQYF
-	TRBV20-1	TRBJ2-3	CSARGQGRFDEQYF
TRBD2	TRBV20-1	TRBJ2-1	CSARDRGRYNEQFF
-	TRBV11-3	TRBJ2-1	CASSQTGGNRNGQFF
TRBD2	TRBV20-1	TRBJ2-7	CSATRTSVYEQYF
TRBD2	TRBV7-9	TRBJ2-7	CASSLERGASYEQYF
TRBD2	TRBV29-1	TRBJ2-1	CSVETGTSGSNEQFF
TRBD1	TRBV12-3/TRBV12-4	TRBJ1-2	CASSLGTGYTF
-	TRBV2	TRBJ1-2	CASSDRDVNYGYTF
-	TRBV19	TRBJ2-1	CAIGTVYNEQFF
-	TRBV5-1	TRBJ1-1	CASSPSGADTEAFF
-	TRBV7-6	TRBJ2-2	CASSFSGGELFF
TRBD2	TRBV20-1	TRBJ2-1	CSMGGRAQGNEQFF
-	TRBV5-8	TRBJ2-1	CASSSGVGGEQFF
TRBD1	TRBV2	TRBJ2-7	CASSDPGDRGNYEQYF
-	TRBV24-1	TRBJ2-1	CATSVLRHNEQFF
-	TRBV6-4	TRBJ2-2	CASSENSELTGELFF
-	TRBV19	TRBJ1-2	CASSIDRRGYTF
-	TRBV7-9	TRBJ2-5	CASSFLEGRETQYF
TRBD1	TRBV11-2	TRBJ1-2	CASSPGTANYGYTF
-	TRBV5-1	TRBJ1-2	CASSLQMDRNYGYTF
-	TRBV7-6	TRBJ2-5	CASSLRVAPRLQETQYF
-	TRBV2	TRBJ2-1	CASRKIGLYPYNEQFF
-	TRBV12-3/TRBV12-4	TRBJ1-1	CASSDLGGMNTEAFF
TRBD1	TRBV25-1	TRBJ2-7	CASQQGMAYEQYF
TRBD2	TRBV2	TRBJ2-3	CASSGFAGVIGTDTQYF
-	TRBV5-1	TRBJ1-6	CASSLEGIYEQYFGSYNSPLHF
-	TRBV24-1	TRBJ1-4	CATSDPEYDLREKLFF
TRBD2	TRBV7-6	TRBJ2-5	CASSLRTSVQETQYF
TRBD1	TRBV20-1	TRBJ1-2	CSANAPGQGWYGYTF
-	TRBV19	TRBJ2-2	CASSMSQNTGELFF
TRBD1	TRBV7-8	TRBJ1-3	CASSLGGGFGNTIYF
TRBD2	TRBV20-1	TRBJ2-5	CSARPLAGAETQYF
-	TRBV24-1	TRBJ2-1	CATNDLRGNDQFF
-	TRBV15	TRBJ2-1	CATSIGTRTYNERFF
-	TRBV20-1	TRBJ1-5	CSARADSTGQPQHF
-	TRBV28	TRBJ2-1	CASTLSGSYNEQFF
-	TRBV11-3	TRBJ2-4	CASSPPDKNIQYF
-	TRBV19	TRBJ1-2	CASSKEYGYTF
-	TRBV7-8	TRBJ2-7	CASSQETDWPYEQYF
TRBD2	TRBV14	TRBJ2-3	CASSQDPVGLAGVSDTQYF
-	TRBV4-1	TRBJ2-7	CASSQAIGRGYKQYF
-	TRBV20-1	TRBJ1-6	CSASPGGRAYNSPLHF
-	TRBV20-1	TRBJ2-1	CSDARASQGRSGEQFF
TRBD1	TRBV19	TRBJ2-1	CASSPGQVDQFF
-	TRBV2	TRBJ2-7	CASSDPGSSYEQYF
-	TRBV5-1	TRBJ2-7	CASSTPGSEQYF
-	TRBV7-6	TRBJ1-6	CASSLASSYNSPLHF
-	TRBV14	TRBJ1-1	CASSQETGLNTEAFF
-	TRBV5-1	TRBJ2-7	CASSLSVAGSYEQYF
-	TRBV5-1	TRBJ1-3	CASSRIGAEKGTIYF
-	TRBV12-3/TRBV12-4	TRBJ2-3	CASSSSGADTQYF
-	TRBV7-9	TRBJ2-1	CDSSRGLNNEQFF
-	TRBV12-3/TRBV12-4	TRBJ1-1	CASSFRSRGATEAFF